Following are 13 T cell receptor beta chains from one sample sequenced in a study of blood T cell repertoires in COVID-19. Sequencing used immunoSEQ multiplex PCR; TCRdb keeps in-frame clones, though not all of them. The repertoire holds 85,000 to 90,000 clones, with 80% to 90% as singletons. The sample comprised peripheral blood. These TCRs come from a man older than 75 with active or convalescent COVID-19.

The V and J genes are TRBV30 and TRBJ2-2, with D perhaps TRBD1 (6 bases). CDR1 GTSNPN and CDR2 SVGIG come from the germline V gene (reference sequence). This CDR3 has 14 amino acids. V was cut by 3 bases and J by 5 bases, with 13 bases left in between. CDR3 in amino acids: CAWREQGWTGELFF. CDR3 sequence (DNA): TGTGCCTGGAGGGAACAGGGTTGGACCGGGGAGCTGTTTTTT.

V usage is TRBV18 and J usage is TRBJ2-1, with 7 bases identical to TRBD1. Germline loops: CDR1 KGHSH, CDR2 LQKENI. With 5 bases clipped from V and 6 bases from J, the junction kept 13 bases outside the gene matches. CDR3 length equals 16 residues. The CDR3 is CASSTTGVLPGNEQFF. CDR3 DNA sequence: TGTGCCAGCTCAACCACAGGGGTCTTACCGGGCAATGAGCAGTTCTTC.

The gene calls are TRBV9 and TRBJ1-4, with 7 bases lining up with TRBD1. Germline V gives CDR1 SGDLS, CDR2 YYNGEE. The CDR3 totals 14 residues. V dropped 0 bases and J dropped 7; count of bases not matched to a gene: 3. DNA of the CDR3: TGTGCCAGCAGCGTAGGACAGGGAAGTGAAAAACTGTTTTTT. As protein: CASSVGQGSEKLFF.

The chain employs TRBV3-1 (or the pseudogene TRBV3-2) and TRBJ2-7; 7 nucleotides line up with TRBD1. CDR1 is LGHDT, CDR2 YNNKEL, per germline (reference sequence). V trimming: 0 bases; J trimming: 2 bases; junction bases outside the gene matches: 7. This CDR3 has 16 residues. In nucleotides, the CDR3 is TGTGCCAGCAGCCAAGATTTTCCGGGACAGCCCTACGAGCAGTACTTC. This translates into CASSQDFPGQPYEQYF.

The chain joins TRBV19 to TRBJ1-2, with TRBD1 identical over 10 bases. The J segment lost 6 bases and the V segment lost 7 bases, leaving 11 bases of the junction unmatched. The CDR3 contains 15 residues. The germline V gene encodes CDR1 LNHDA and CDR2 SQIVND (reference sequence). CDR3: CASNDRGRWVDGYTF. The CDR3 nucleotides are TGTGCCAGTAATGACAGGGGGCGATGGGTGGATGGCTACACCTTC.

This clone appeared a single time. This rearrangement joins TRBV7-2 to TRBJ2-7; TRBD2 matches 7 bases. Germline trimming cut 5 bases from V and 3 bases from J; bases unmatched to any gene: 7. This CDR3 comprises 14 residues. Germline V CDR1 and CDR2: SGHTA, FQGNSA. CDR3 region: CASSPRSGGYEQYF. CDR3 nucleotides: TGTGCCAGCAGCCCTAGGTCGGGAGGCTACGAGCAGTACTTC.

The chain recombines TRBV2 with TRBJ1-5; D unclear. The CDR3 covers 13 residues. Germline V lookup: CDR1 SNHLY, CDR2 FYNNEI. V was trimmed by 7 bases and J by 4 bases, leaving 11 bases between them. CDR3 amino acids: CASKATENQPQHF. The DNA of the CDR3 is TGTGCCAGCAAGGCGACGGAGAATCAGCCCCAGCATTTT.

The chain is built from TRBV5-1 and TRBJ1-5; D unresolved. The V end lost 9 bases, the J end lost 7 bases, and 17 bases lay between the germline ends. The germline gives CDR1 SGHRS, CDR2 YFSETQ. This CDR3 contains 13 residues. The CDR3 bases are TGCGCCAACTCACCGAGCGGAGAACAGCCCCAGCATTTT. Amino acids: CANSPSGEQPQHF. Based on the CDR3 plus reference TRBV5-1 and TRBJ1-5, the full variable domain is KAGVTQTPRYLIKTRGQQVTLSCSPISGHRSVSWYQQTPGQGLQFLFEYFSETQRNKGNFPGRFSGRQFSNSRSEMNVSTLELGDSALYLCANSPSGEQPQHFGDGTRLSIL.

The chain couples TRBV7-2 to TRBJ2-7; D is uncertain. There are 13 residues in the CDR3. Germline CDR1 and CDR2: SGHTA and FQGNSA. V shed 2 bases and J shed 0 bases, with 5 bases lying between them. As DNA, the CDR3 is TGTGCCAGCAGCTTAACTACCTCCTACGAGCAGTACTTC. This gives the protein CASSLTTSYEQYF.

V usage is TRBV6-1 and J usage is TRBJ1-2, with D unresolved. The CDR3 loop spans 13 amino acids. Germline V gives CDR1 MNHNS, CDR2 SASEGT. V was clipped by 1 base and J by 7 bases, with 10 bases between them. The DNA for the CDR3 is TGTGCCAGCAGTGAAGGGGGAGGATTTGGCTACACCTTC. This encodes CASSEGGGFGYTF.

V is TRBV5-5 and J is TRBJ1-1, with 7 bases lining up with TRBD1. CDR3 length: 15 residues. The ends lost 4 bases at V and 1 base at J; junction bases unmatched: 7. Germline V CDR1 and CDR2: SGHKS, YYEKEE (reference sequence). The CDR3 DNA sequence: TGTGCCAGCAGCGCGGGACAGAATGAGAACACTGAAGCTTTCTTT. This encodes CASSAGQNENTEAFF.

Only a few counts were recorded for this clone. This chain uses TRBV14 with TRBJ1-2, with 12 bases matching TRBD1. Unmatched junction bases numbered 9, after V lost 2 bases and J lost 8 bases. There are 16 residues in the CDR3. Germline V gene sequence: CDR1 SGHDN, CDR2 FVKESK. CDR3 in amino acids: CASSQFTGTGGEGYTF. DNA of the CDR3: TGTGCCAGCAGCCAATTTACCGGGACAGGGGGCGAAGGCTACACCTTC. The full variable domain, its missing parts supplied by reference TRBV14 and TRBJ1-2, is EAGVTQFPSHSVIEKGQTVTLRCDPISGHDNLYWYRRVMGKEIKFLLHFVKESKQDESGMPNNRFLAERTGGTYSTLKVQPAELEDSGVYFCASSQFTGTGGEGYTFGSGTRLTVV.

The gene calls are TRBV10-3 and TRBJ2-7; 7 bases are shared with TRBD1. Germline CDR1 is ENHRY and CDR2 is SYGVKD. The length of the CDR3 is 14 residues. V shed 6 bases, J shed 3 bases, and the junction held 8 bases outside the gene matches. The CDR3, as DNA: TGTGCCATCAGACCGGGACAGAGTAACTACGAGCAGTACTTC. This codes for CAIRPGQSNYEQYF.